This is a list of T cell receptor beta chains from one sample in a study of blood T cell repertoires in COVID-19. TCRdb's copy holds only in-frame clones and misses some; the assay was immunoSEQ multiplex PCR. Seen here are roughly 100,000 clones, around nine tenths observed once, and the top ten hold approximately 2%. Sequencing was performed on peripheral blood. These receptors were collected from a woman aged 45-60 years with COVID-19, enrolled during active disease. Both conserved end residues are part of each CDR3. Each record gives: CDR3 length, J gene, V gene, CDR3 protein.

cdr3_length: 15
j_call: TRBJ1-4
v_call: TRBV9
cdr3_aa: CASSVNGINNEKLFF

cdr3_length: 15
j_call: TRBJ2-3
v_call: TRBV30
cdr3_aa: CAWSVLARAQDTQYF

cdr3_length: 13
j_call: TRBJ2-1
v_call: TRBV7-2
cdr3_aa: CASSPHGSNEQFF

cdr3_length: 12
j_call: TRBJ1-1
v_call: TRBV19
cdr3_aa: CASSDTNTEAFF

cdr3_length: 15
j_call: TRBJ1-2
v_call: TRBV30
cdr3_aa: CAWSAGDRGRNGYTF

cdr3_length: 17
j_call: TRBJ1-1
v_call: TRBV7-8
cdr3_aa: CASSSYRAGLRRPEAFF

cdr3_length: 15
j_call: TRBJ1-1
v_call: TRBV19
cdr3_aa: CASSPQTGVNTEAFF

cdr3_length: 16
j_call: TRBJ1-1
v_call: TRBV6-2/TRBV6-3
cdr3_aa: CASSYSPTDGSTEAFF

cdr3_length: 18
j_call: TRBJ2-1
v_call: TRBV2
cdr3_aa: CASSPLAGGNRVNNEQFF

cdr3_length: 12
j_call: TRBJ2-7
v_call: TRBV11-3
cdr3_aa: CASSQSEFEQYF

cdr3_length: 14
j_call: TRBJ1-1
v_call: TRBV28
cdr3_aa: CASSLTGVGTEAFF

cdr3_length: 15
j_call: TRBJ1-1
v_call: TRBV18
cdr3_aa: CASSPGAGPNTEAFF

cdr3_length: 16
j_call: TRBJ2-1
v_call: TRBV24-1
cdr3_aa: CATSELGQGGGGEQFF